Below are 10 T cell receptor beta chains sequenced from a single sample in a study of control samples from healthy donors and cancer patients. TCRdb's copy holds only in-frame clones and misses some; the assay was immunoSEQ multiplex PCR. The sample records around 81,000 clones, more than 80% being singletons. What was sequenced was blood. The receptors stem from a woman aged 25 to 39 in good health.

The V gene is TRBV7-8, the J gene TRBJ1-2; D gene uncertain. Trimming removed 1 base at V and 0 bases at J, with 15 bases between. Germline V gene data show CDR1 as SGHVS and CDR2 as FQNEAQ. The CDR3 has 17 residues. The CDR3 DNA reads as TGTGCCAGCAGCTTAGTAGTCCGACCAACAGCTAACTATGGCTACACCTTC. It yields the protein CASSLVVRPTANYGYTF. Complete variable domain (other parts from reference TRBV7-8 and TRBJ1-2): GAGVSQSPRYKVAKRGQDVALRCDPISGHVSLFWYQQALGQGPEFLTYFQNEAQLDKSGLPSDRFFAERPEGSVSTLKIQRTQQEDSAVYLCASSLVVRPTANYGYTFGSGTRLTVV.

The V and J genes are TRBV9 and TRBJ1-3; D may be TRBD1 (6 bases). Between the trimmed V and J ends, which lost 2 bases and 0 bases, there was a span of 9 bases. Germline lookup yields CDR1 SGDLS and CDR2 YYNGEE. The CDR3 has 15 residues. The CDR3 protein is CASSVQGGSGNTIYF. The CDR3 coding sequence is TGTGCCAGCAGCGTCCAAGGGGGCTCTGGAAACACCATATATTTT. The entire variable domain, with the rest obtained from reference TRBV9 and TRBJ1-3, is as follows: DSGVTQTPKHLITATGQRVTLRCSPRSGDLSVYWYQQSLDQGLQFLIQYYNGEERAKGNILERFSAQQFPDLHSELNLSSLELGDSALYFCASSVQGGSGNTIYFGEGSWLTVV.

Here the CDR3 reads CASSRLAGGSYNEQFF. CDR3 DNA: TGTGCCAGCAGCAGACTAGCGGGGGGCTCCTACAATGAGCAGTTCTTC. V usage is TRBV6-2 or TRBV6-3 and J usage is TRBJ2-1; TRBD2 matches 13 bases. The germline gives CDR1 MNHEY, CDR2 SVGEGT. Trimming took 6 bases from V and 0 from J; bases not matched to a gene: 2. This CDR3 spans 16 amino acids.

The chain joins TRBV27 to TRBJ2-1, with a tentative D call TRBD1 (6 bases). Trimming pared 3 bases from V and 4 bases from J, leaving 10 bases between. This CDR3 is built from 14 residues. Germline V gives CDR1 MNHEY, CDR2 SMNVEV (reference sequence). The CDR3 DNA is TGTGCCAGCAGTTTGGGCAGGGGATACAATGAGCAGTTCTTC. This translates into CASSLGRGYNEQFF.

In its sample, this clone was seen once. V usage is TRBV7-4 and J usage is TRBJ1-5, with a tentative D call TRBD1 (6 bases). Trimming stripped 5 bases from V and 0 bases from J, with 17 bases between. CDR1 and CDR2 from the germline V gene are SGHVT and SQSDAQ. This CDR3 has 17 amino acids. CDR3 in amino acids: CASSLGKGGDSNQPQHF. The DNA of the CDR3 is TGTGCCAGCAGCCTCGGGAAAGGGGGAGATAGCAATCAGCCCCAGCATTTT.

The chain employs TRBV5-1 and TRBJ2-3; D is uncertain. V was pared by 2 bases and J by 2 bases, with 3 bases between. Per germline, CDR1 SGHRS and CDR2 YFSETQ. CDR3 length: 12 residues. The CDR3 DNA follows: TGCGCCAGCAGCTTTAACACAGATACGCAGTATTTT. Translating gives CASSFNTDTQYF.

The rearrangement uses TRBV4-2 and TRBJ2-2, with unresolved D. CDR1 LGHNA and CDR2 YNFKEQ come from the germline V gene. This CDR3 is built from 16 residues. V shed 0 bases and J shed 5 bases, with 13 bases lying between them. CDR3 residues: CASSQDLRAVTGELFF. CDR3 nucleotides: TGTGCCAGCAGCCAAGATCTACGGGCCGTGACCGGGGAGCTGTTTTTT.

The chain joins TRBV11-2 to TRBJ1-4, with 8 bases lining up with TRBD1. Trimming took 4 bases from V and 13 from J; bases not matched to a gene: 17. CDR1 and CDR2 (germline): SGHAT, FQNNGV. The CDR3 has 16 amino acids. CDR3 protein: CASSSIRTGQGGVLFF. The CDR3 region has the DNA TGTGCCAGCAGCTCAATTAGGACCGGACAGGGAGGGGTACTGTTTTTT. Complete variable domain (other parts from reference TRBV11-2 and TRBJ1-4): EAGVAQSPRYKIIEKRQSVAFWCNPISGHATLYWYQQILGQGPKLLIQFQNNGVVDDSQLPKDRFSAERLKGVDSTLKIQPAKLEDSAVYLCASSSIRTGQGGVLFFGSGTQLSVL.

The CDR3 region has the DNA TGCGCCAGCAGGGCGGACAGCACTGAAGCTTTCTTT. Translated, it gives CASRADSTEAFF. This chain links TRBV5-1 with TRBJ1-1, with TRBD1 as a possible D gene (6 bases). The CDR3 has 12 residues. The V gene lost 5 bases and the J gene lost 4 bases, with 9 bases spanning the gap. Germline CDR1 SGHRS, CDR2 YFSETQ. Variable domain in full (rest from reference TRBV5-1 and TRBJ1-1): KAGVTQTPRYLIKTRGQQVTLSCSPISGHRSVSWYQQTPGQGLQFLFEYFSETQRNKGNFPGRFSGRQFSNSRSEMNVSTLELGDSALYLCASRADSTEAFFGQGTRLTVV.

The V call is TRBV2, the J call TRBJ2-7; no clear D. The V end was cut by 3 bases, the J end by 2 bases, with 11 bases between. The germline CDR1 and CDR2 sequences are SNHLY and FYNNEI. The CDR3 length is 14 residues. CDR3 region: CASSEYGLTYEQYF. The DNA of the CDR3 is TGTGCCAGCAGTGAGTACGGGTTAACCTACGAGCAGTACTTC.